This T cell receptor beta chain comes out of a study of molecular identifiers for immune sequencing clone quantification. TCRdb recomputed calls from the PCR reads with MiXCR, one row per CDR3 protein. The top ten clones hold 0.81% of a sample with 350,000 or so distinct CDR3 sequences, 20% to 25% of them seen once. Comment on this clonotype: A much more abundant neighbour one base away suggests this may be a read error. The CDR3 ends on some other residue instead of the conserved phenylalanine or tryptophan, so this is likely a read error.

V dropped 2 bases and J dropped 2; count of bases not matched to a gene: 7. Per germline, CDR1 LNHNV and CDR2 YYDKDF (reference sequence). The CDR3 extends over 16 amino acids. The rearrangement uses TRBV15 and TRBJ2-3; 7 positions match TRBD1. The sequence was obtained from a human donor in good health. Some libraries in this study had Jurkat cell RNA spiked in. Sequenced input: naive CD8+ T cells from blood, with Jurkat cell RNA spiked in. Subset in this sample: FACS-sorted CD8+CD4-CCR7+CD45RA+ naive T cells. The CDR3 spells CATSRHNRGFTDTQYS. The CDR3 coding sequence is TGTGCCACCAGCAGACATAACAGGGGATTCACAGATACGCAGTATTCT.